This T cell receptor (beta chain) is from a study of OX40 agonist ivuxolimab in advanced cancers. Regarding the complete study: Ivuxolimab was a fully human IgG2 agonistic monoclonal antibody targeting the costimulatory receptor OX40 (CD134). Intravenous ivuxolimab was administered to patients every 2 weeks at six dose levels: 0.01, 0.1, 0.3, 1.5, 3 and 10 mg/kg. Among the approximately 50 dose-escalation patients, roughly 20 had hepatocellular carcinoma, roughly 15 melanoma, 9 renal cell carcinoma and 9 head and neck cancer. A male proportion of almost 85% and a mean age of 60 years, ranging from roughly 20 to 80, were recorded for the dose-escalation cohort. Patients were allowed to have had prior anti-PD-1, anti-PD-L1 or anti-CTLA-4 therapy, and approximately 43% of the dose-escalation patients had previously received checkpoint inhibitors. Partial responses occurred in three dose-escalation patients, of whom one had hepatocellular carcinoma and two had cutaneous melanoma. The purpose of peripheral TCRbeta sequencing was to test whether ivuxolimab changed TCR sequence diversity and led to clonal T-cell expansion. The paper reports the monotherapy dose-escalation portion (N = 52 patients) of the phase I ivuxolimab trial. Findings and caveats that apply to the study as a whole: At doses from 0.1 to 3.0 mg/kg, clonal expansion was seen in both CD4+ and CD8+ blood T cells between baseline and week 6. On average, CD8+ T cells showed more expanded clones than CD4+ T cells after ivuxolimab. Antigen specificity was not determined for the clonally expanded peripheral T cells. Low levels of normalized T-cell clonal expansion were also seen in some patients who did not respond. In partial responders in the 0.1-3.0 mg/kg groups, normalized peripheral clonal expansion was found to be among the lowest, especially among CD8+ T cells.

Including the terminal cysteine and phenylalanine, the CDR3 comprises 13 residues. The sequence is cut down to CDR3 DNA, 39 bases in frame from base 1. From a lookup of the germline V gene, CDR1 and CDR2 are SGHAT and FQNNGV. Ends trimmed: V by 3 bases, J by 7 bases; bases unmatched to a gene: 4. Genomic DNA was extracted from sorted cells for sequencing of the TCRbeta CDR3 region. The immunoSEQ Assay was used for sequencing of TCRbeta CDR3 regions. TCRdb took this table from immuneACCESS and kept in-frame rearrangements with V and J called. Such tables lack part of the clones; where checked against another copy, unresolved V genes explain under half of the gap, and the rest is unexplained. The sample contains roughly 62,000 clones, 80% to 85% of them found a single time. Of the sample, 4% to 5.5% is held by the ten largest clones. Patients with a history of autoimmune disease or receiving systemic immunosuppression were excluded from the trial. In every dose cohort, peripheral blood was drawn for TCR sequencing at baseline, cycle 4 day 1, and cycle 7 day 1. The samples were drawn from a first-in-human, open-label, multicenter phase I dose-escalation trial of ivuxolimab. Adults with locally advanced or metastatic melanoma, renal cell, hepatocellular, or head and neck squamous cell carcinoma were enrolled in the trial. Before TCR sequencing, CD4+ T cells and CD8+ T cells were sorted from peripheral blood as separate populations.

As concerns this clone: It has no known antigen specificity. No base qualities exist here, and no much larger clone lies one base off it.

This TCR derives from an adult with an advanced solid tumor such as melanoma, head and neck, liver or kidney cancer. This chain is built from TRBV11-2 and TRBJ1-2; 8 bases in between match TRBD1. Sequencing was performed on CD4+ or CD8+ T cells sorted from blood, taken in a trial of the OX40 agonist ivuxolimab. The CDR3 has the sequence CASSFQGAVGYTF. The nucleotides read TGTGCCAGCAGCTTTCAGGGGGCGGTTGGCTACACCTTC.